This T cell receptor beta chain was sequenced for a study of T cell responses to AZD1222 COVID-19 vaccine. General study points: Across spike, vaccine-associated CD4 TCRs were found, dominant at 160-218 and 743-854.

Only in-frame clones appear in the TCRdb table, and some are missing; sequencing was by immunoSEQ multiplex PCR. The sample lists more than 80,000 clones, approximately 83% occurring once. Note on this clone: Its antigen is not known.

The CDR3 length is 14 residues. Losses at the gene ends were 4 bases for V and 3 bases for J; bases not matched to a gene: 5. Germline assignment: CDR1 SGHRS and CDR2 YFSETQ. This chain uses TRBV5-1 with TRBJ2-7; TRBD1 matches 9 bases. The material sequenced was peripheral blood, taken 28 days after the second AZD1222 dose. This clonotype was obtained from an adult who received the AZD1222 COVID-19 vaccine. CDR3 bases: TGCGCCAGCAGCCCTGACAGGGGGGACTACGAGCAGTACTTC. It specifies CASSPDRGDYEQYF.